This TCR beta chain was identified during a study of beta chain features in type 1 diabetes. The CDR3 is 14 residues long. V lost 3 bases and J lost 2; bases outside the gene matches: 1. Per the germline V gene, CDR1 is MNHEY and CDR2 is SMNVEV (reference sequence). The sample holds one count of this clone. Its antigen is not identified. Every isolated RNA sample was fully reverse transcribed, so sequencing captured expressed TCRB transcripts. Using immunoSEQ multiplex PCR, the repertoire was profiled, and TCRdb retains in-frame clones only, with some absent. This table holds under 400,000 clones, around 12% found once. Study findings and constraints: Because the template was cDNA, high-expressing cells might be over-represented. Naive, central memory and regulatory TCRB repertoires appeared more similar among patients than healthy donors.

V and J are TRBV27 and TRBJ1-5, with 7 bases that match TRBD1. Sequenced: naive CD4+ T cells from blood. This TCR was sampled from a man younger than 35 in good health. CDR3 amino acids: CASSFTGGNQPQHF. CDR3 nucleotides: TGTGCCAGCAGTTTTACAGGGGGCAATCAGCCCCAGCATTTT.